The following is a T cell receptor beta chain sequence with its context. The data were obtained in a study of CD8 T cells in ankylosing spondylitis. The CDR3 is made up of 15 amino acids. V lost 0 bases to trimming and J lost 6 bases, with 16 bases between them. Germline-derived CDR1 and CDR2 are SGHRS and YFSETQ. TCRdb re-analysed the 5' RACE reads in MiXCR, keeping a single row per CDR3 protein. The data contain 25,000 to 35,000 distinct CDR3 sequences, under 40% of them singletons. The receptor comes from a male donor with ankylosing spondylitis. Sample: synovial fluid, either unsorted or a sorted T cell fraction (not recorded which). The chain has TRBV5-1 and TRBJ2-7; D is undetermined. The CDR3 bases are TGCGCCAGCAGCTTGGGCGTTTGGGCTGGTGTCGAGCAGTACTTC. This encodes CASSLGVWAGVEQYF. Full variable domain (missing parts from reference TRBV5-1 and TRBJ2-7): KAGVTQTPRYLIKTRGQQVTLSCSPISGHRSVSWYQQTPGQGLQFLFEYFSETQRNKGNFPGRFSGRQFSNSRSEMNVSTLELGDSALYLCASSLGVWAGVEQYFGPGTRLTVT.